This entry lists 20 T cell receptor beta chains sequenced from one sample in a study of blood T cell repertoires in COVID-19. Sequencing was performed with immunoSEQ multiplex PCR; in TCRdb, only in-frame clones are kept and a portion is missing. The sample shows under 300,000 clones, approximately 91% of them seen only once. The sample consisted of PBMCs or T cells enriched from blood (not recorded which). These receptors were obtained from a human donor in a cohort exposed to, infected with or recovered from COVID-19 (not recorded which). The donor label of this sample is uncertain.

This sequence joins TRBV5-1 and TRBJ1-1; D not certain. V was trimmed by 4 bases and J by 0 bases, leaving 16 bases between them. This CDR3 has 16 residues. Germline CDR1 SGHRS, CDR2 YFSETQ. Here the CDR3 DNA reads TGCGCCAGCAGCCCTCGAGGCAACCCAATGAACACTGAAGCTTTCTTT. It specifies CASSPRGNPMNTEAFF.

The chain employs TRBV5-1 and TRBJ2-5; 12 positions match TRBD1. V shed 3 bases and J 5 bases; nucleotides not matched to a gene: 8. The CDR3 has 16 amino acids. Germline V gives CDR1 SGHRS, CDR2 YFSETQ. CDR3 in amino acids: CASSSGTGGNFETQYF. DNA for the CDR3: TGCGCCAGCAGCTCCGGGACAGGGGGCAACTTTGAGACCCAGTACTTC.

The chain links TRBV19 to TRBJ1-5; D is possibly TRBD1 (6 bases). Germline V lookup: CDR1 LNHDA, CDR2 SQIVND (reference sequence). The CDR3 is made up of 12 amino acids. Trimming removed 7 bases from V and 6 bases from J, with 10 bases in between. CDR3 nucleotide sequence: TGTGCCAGTAACTCAGGGGCTCAGCCCCAGCATTTT. Translating it yields CASNSGAQPQHF.

The CDR3 bases are TGCGCCAGCAGCCAAGAGGCGGGGGCGCTCCGCCTACCGCAAGAGACCCAGTACTTC. It specifies CASSQEAGALRLPQETQYF. The chain combines TRBV4-3 with TRBJ2-5, with a possible D match to TRBD2 (7 bases). The V and J ends lost 0 bases and 2 bases respectively, with 22 bases between them. The CDR3 loop spans 19 amino acids. Germline V CDR1 and CDR2: LGHNA, YSLEER.

The rearrangement uses TRBV5-1 and TRBJ1-1; weak D call: TRBD1 (5 bases). Germline loops: CDR1 SGHRS, CDR2 YFSETQ. V was shortened by 4 bases and J by 5 bases, with 9 bases between the two germline ends. This CDR3 has 12 residues. The CDR3 DNA reads TGCGCCAGCAGCCGGAAGGGGACTGAAGCTTTCTTT. This encodes CASSRKGTEAFF.

This clone occurred once. The V call is TRBV25-1, the J call TRBJ1-2, with 9 nucleotides matching TRBD1. Trimming took 4 bases from V and 4 from J; bases not matched to a gene: 7. CDR3 size: 15 residues. The germline CDR1 and CDR2 sequences are MGHDK and SYGVNS. The CDR3 nucleotides read TGTGCCAGCAGTGGCTGGACAGGGGTAAGCTATGGCTACACCTTC. Translated, it gives CASSGWTGVSYGYTF.

This chain links TRBV10-3 with TRBJ1-1; no firm D call. CDR3 length: 14 amino acids. V lost 6 bases and J lost 1, with 12 bases in between. CDR1 and CDR2 from the germline V gene are ENHRY and SYGVKD. As DNA, the CDR3 is TGTGCCATCAGACAAGAGGGTTGGAACACTGAAGCTTTCTTT. Its translation is CAIRQEGWNTEAFF.

J is TRBJ2-7 and V is TRBV9, with TRBD1 matching 10 bases. Trimming took 5 bases from V and 6 from J; bases not matched to a gene: 8. CDR3 length equals 14 residues. The germline gives CDR1 SGDLS, CDR2 YYNGEE. The CDR3 loop reads CASRTGTGVFEQYF. Here the CDR3 DNA reads TGTGCCAGCAGGACCGGGACAGGGGTCTTCGAGCAGTACTTC.

This chain uses TRBV10-3 with TRBJ2-5; TRBD2 matches 7 bases. The CDR3 length is 14 residues. Trimming cost V 7 bases and J 5 bases; bases outside gene matches: 10. Germline V gene data show CDR1 as ENHRY and CDR2 as SYGVKD. This chain's CDR3 is CAITPGPGGETQYF. DNA for the CDR3: TGTGCCATCACCCCGGGTCCGGGAGGCGAGACCCAGTACTTC.

The chain couples TRBV10-3 to TRBJ1-2; unclear D gene. Germline V gene lookup returns CDR1 ENHRY and CDR2 SYGVKD. The V gene lost 7 bases and the J gene lost 2 bases, with 11 bases spanning the gap. The CDR3 loop spans 13 amino acids. Here the CDR3 DNA reads TGTGCCATCACCGGGGAAAGGAACTATGGCTACACCTTC. This encodes CAITGERNYGYTF.

For the CDR3, the DNA is TGCGCCAGCAGCTTGGTTGCTAGCGGGCGGGGCGAGCAGTACTTC. Its protein is CASSLVASGRGEQYF. V gene TRBV5-1 combines with J gene TRBJ2-7; 8 bases fit TRBD2. The length of the CDR3 is 15 residues. V lost 0 bases, J lost 6 bases, and 8 bases stayed unmatched. The germline gives CDR1 SGHRS, CDR2 YFSETQ.

This sequence joins TRBV25-1 and TRBJ2-1; a weak D match, TRBD2 (5 bases). The V gene lost 4 bases and the J gene lost 15 bases, with 28 bases spanning the gap. CDR1 and CDR2 from the germline V gene are MGHDK and SYGVNS. This CDR3 is 16 amino acids long. The CDR3 bases are TGTGCCAGCAGTGGAGGGCCCCGGACCGACGATCTAAAGCGGTTCTTC. Translating it yields CASSGGPRTDDLKRFF.

The chain is built from TRBV2 and TRBJ2-1; no reliable D call. The CDR3 covers 11 residues. V was clipped by 5 bases and J by 4 bases, with 3 bases between them. The germline V gene has CDR1 SNHLY and CDR2 FYNNEI. CDR3 region: CASSTYNEQFF. CDR3 sequence (DNA): TGTGCCAGCAGTACATACAATGAGCAGTTCTTC.

This clone was counted once. The chain employs TRBV27 and TRBJ1-2; a weak D match, TRBD1 (6 bases). There are 15 residues in the CDR3. Germline assignment: CDR1 MNHEY and CDR2 SMNVEV (reference sequence). V lost 4 bases and J 4 bases, leaving 16 bases between the germline ends. The CDR3 here is CASSSPLTGTYGYTF. CDR3 in DNA: TGTGCCAGCAGTTCCCCCTTGACAGGAACCTATGGCTACACCTTC.

This clone was detected once. The rearrangement uses TRBV11-2 and TRBJ1-6, with D possibly being TRBD1 (6 bases). Per germline, CDR1 SGHAT and CDR2 FQNNGV. This CDR3 contains 14 residues. V lost 6 bases, J lost 7 bases, and 13 bases lay in between. The CDR3 protein is CASRGLRGNSPLHF. Written as DNA, the CDR3 is TGTGCCAGCAGGGGCCTGAGGGGGAATTCACCCCTCCACTTT.

The chain has TRBV30 and TRBJ2-1; 7 bases agree with TRBD1. The trim removed 3 bases at V and 7 bases at J, leaving 12 bases unmatched. Germline V lookup: CDR1 GTSNPN, CDR2 SVGIG (reference sequence). CDR3 length equals 15 residues. Here the CDR3 reads CAWSVGTAAGNEQFF. CDR3 in DNA: TGTGCCTGGAGCGTTGGGACAGCGGCTGGGAATGAGCAGTTCTTC.

This chain connects TRBV2 to TRBJ2-5; 7 nucleotides line up with TRBD1. The V gene's germline CDR1 is SNHLY and CDR2 FYNNEI. The V segment lost 4 bases and the J segment 4 bases; nucleotides outside the gene matches: 3. The CDR3 is 13 amino acids. CDR3 DNA sequence: TGTGCCAGCAGTGTCGACAGGGCAGAGACCCAGTACTTC. Translation gives CASSVDRAETQYF.

This sequence joins TRBV5-1 and TRBJ2-3, with D unresolved. The CDR3 has 12 residues. V shed 0 bases and J shed 6 bases, with 5 bases lying between them. Germline V CDR1 and CDR2: SGHRS, YFSETQ. This CDR3 reads CASSLEADTQYF. The CDR3 DNA reads as TGCGCCAGCAGCTTGGAAGCCGATACGCAGTATTTT.

This clone was observed a few times. The chain has TRBV4-2 and TRBJ2-3; D is uncertain. Deletions cut 0 bases from V and 0 bases from J, with 4 bases between. In germline, CDR1 is LGHNA, CDR2 YNFKEQ. The CDR3 has 14 residues. DNA for the CDR3: TGTGCCAGCAGCCAAGAAATAAGCACAGATACGCAGTATTTT. It is translated as CASSQEISTDTQYF.

This CDR3 is CASSVRPTKETQYF. For the CDR3, the DNA is TGTGCCAGCAGCGTGAGGCCCACCAAAGAGACCCAGTACTTC. The chain recombines TRBV9 with TRBJ2-5; D is unclear. V lost 2 bases to trimming and J lost 3 bases, with 11 bases between them. CDR3 length: 14 amino acids. The V gene's germline CDR1 is SGDLS and CDR2 YYNGEE. The variable domain in full, completed from reference TRBV9 and TRBJ2-5, reads DSGVTQTPKHLITATGQRVTLRCSPRSGDLSVYWYQQSLDQGLQFLIQYYNGEERAKGNILERFSAQQFPDLHSELNLSSLELGDSALYFCASSVRPTKETQYFGPGTRLLVL.